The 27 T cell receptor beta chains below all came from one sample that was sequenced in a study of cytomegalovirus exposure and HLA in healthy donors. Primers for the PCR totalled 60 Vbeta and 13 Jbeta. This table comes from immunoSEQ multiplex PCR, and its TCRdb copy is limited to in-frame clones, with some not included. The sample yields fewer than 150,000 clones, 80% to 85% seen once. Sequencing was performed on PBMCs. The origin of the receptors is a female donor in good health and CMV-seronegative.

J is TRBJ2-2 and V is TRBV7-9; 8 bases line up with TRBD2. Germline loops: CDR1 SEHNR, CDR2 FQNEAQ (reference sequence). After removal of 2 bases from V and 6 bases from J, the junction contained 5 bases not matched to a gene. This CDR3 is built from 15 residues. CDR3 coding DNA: TGTGCCAGCAGCTTACAACGGGAGGGTGCCGGGGAGCTGTTTTTT. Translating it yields CASSLQREGAGELFF.

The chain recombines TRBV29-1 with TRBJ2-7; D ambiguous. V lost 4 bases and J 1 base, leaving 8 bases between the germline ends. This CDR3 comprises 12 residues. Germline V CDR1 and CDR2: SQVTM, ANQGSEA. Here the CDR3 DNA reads TGCAGCGTTGGTCGAGTTTCCTACGAGCAGTACTTC. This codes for CSVGRVSYEQYF.

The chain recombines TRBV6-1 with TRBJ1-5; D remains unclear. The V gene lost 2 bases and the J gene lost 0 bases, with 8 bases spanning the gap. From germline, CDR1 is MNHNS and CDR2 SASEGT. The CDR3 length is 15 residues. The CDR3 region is CASSERGYSNQPQHF. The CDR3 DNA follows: TGTGCCAGCAGTGAAAGAGGTTATAGCAATCAGCCCCAGCATTTT.

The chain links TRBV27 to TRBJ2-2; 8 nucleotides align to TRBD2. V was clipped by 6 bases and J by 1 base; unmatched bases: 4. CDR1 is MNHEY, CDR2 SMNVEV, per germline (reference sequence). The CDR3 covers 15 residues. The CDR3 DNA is TGTGCCAGCAGCCCTACTAGCGGGAACACCGGGGAGCTGTTTTTT. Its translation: CASSPTSGNTGELFF.

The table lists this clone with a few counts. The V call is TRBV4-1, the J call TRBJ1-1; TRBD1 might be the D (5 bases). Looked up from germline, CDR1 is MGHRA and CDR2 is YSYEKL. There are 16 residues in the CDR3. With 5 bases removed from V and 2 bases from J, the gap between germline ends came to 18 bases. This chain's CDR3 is CASSAFGGAGNTEAFF. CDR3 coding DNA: TGCGCCAGCAGCGCTTTCGGCGGGGCAGGTAACACTGAAGCTTTCTTT.

Here the CDR3 reads CASSAPGLTEAFF. The CDR3 DNA sequence: TGCGCCAGCAGTGCCCCGGGTTTGACTGAAGCTTTCTTT. This sequence joins TRBV10-2 and TRBJ1-1, with D unclear. Looked up from germline, CDR1 is WSHSY and CDR2 is SAAADI. The CDR3 covers 13 residues. V lost 4 bases and J lost 5, with 11 bases in between.

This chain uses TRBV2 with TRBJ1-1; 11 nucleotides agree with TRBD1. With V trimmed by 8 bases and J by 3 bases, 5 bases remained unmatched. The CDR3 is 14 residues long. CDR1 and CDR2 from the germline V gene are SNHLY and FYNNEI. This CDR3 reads CASRRGQGDTEAFF. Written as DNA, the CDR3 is TGTGCCAGCCGCCGGGGACAGGGGGACACTGAAGCTTTCTTT. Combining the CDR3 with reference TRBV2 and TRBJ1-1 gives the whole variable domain EPEVTQTPSHQVTQMGQEVILRCVPISNHLYFYWYRQILGQKVEFLVSFYNNEISEKSEIFDDQFSVERPDGSNFTLKIRSTKLEDSAMYFCASRRGQGDTEAFFGQGTRLTVV.

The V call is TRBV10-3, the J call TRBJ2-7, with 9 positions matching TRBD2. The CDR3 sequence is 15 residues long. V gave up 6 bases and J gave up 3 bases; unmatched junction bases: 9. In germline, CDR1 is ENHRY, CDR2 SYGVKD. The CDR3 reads CAIRGALAGNYEQYF. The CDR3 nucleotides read TGTGCCATCAGGGGGGCCCTAGCGGGAAACTACGAGCAGTACTTC.

CDR3 DNA sequence: TGTGCCAGCAGTCCTCGGGGGGCGGGAGGGACAGATACGCAGTATTTT. It translates to CASSPRGAGGTDTQYF. The genes are TRBV2 and TRBJ2-3, with 9 bases that match TRBD2. CDR1 and CDR2 from the germline V gene are SNHLY and FYNNEI. With V trimmed by 5 bases and J by 3 bases, 9 bases remained unmatched. This CDR3 contains 16 residues.

For the CDR3, the DNA is TGTGCCACCCATTGGGGACAGGGGGTCCGTAGCCAGCCCCAGCATTTT. This sequence encodes CATHWGQGVRSQPQHF. The gene calls are TRBV19 and TRBJ1-5; 11 bases are shared with TRBD1. Trimming at V came to 10 bases and at J to 7 bases, leaving 15 bases not matched to a gene. The germline V gene encodes CDR1 LNHDA and CDR2 SQIVND (reference sequence). The CDR3 contains 16 residues.

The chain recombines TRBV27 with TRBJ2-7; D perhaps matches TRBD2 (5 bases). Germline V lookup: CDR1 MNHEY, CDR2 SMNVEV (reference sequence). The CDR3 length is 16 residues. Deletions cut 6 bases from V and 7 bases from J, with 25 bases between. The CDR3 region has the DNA TGTGCCAGCAGCCCCCTCGACAAGGCCACAACGGGGGAGCAGTACTTC. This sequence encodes CASSPLDKATTGEQYF.

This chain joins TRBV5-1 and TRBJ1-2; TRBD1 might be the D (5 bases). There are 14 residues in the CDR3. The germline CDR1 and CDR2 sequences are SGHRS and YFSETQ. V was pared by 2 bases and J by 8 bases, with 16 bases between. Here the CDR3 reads CASSLDSPKGGYTF. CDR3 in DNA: TGCGCCAGCAGCTTAGACAGCCCTAAGGGAGGCTACACCTTC.

The chain's CDR3 is CASSVALGEGTGELFF. DNA of the CDR3: TGTGCCAGCAGCGTAGCTCTGGGGGAGGGCACCGGGGAGCTGTTTTTT. The rearrangement joins TRBV9 to TRBJ2-2; 7 bases line up with TRBD2. The CDR3 extends over 16 amino acids. Germline assignment: CDR1 SGDLS and CDR2 YYNGEE. The V and J ends lost 0 bases and 4 bases, in that order; junction bases with no gene match: 6. Full variable domain (missing parts from reference TRBV9 and TRBJ2-2): DSGVTQTPKHLITATGQRVTLRCSPRSGDLSVYWYQQSLDQGLQFLIQYYNGEERAKGNILERFSAQQFPDLHSELNLSSLELGDSALYFCASSVALGEGTGELFFGEGSRLTVL.

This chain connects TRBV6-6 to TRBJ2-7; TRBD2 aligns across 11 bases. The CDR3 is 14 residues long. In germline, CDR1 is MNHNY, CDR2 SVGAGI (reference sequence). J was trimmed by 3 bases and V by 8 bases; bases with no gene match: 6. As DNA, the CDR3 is TGTGCCAGCGCTCTAACTAGCGGGAGCTACGAGCAGTACTTC. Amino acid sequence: CASALTSGSYEQYF.

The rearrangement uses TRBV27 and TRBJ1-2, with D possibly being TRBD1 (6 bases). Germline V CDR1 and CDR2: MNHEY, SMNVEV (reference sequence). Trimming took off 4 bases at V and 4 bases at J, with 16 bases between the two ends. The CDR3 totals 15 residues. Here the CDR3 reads CASSSPQQGFYGYTF. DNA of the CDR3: TGTGCCAGCAGTTCCCCTCAACAGGGATTCTATGGCTACACCTTC.

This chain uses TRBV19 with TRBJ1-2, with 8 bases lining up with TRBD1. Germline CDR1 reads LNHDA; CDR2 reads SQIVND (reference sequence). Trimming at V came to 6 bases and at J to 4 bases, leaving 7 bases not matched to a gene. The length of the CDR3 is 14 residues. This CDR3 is CASSPDREVYGYTF. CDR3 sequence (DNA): TGTGCCAGTAGCCCGGACAGGGAGGTCTATGGCTACACCTTC.

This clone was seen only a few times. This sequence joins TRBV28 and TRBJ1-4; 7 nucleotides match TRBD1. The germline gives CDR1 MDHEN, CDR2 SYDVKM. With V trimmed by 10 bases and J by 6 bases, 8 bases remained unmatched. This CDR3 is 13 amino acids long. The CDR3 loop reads CAIKTGDYEKLFF. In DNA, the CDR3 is TGTGCCATAAAAACAGGGGATTATGAAAAACTGTTTTTT.

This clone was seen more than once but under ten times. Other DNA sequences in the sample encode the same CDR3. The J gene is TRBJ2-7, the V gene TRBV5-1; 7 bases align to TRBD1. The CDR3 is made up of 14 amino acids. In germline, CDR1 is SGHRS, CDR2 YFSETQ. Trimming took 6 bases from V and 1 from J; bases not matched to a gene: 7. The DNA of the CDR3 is TGCGCCAGCACTCCCTTGACAGGGTCCTACGAGCAGTACTTC. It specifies CASTPLTGSYEQYF. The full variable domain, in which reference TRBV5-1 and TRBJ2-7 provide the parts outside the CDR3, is KAGVTQTPRYLIKTRGQQVTLSCSPISGHRSVSWYQQTPGQGLQFLFEYFSETQRNKGNFPGRFSGRQFSNSRSEMNVSTLELGDSALYLCASTPLTGSYEQYFGPGTRLTVT.

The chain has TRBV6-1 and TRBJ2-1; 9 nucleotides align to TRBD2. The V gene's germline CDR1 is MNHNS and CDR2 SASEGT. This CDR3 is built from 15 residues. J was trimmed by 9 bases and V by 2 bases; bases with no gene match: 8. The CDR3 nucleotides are TGTGCCAGCAGTGAAAGCCTAGCGGGGTCTCGTGAGCAGTTCTTC. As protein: CASSESLAGSREQFF.

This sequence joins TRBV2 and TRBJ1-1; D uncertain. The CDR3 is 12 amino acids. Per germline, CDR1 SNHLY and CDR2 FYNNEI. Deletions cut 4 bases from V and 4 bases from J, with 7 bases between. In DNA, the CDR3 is TGTGCCAGCAGTGCCCGTTTCACTGAAGCTTTCTTT. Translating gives CASSARFTEAFF. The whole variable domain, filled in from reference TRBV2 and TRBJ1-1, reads EPEVTQTPSHQVTQMGQEVILRCVPISNHLYFYWYRQILGQKVEFLVSFYNNEISEKSEIFDDQFSVERPDGSNFTLKIRSTKLEDSAMYFCASSARFTEAFFGQGTRLTVV.

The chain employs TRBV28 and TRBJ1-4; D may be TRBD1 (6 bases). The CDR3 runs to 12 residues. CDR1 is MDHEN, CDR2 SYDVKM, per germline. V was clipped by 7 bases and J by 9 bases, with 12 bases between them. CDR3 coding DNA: TGTGCCAGCAAATTAACAGGGAAAAAACTGTTTTTT. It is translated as CASKLTGKKLFF. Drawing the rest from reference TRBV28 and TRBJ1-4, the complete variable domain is DVKVTQSSRYLVKRTGEKVFLECVQDMDHENMFWYRQDPGLGLRLIYFSYDVKMKEKGDIPEGYSVSREKKERFSLILESASTNQTSMYLCASKLTGKKLFFGSGTQLSVL.

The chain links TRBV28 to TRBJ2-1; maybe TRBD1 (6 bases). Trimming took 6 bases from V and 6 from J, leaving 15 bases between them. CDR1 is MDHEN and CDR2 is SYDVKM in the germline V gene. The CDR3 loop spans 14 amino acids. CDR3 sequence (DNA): TGTGCCAGCAGCTCTGGACAGCCGATCAATGAGCAGTTCTTC. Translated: CASSSGQPINEQFF.

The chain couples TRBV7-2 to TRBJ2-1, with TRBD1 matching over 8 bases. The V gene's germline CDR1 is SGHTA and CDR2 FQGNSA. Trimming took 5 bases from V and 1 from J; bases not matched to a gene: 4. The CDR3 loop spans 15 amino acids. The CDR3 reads CASSPDRASYNEQFF. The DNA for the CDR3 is TGTGCCAGCAGCCCGGACAGGGCGTCCTACAATGAGCAGTTCTTC.

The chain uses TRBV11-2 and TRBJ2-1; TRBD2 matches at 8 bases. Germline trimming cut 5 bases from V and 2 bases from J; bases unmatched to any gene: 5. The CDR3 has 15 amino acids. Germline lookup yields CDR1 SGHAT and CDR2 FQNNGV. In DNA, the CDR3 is TGTGCCAGCAGCAGTAGCGGGATCGCCTACAATGAGCAGTTCTTC. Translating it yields CASSSSGIAYNEQFF.

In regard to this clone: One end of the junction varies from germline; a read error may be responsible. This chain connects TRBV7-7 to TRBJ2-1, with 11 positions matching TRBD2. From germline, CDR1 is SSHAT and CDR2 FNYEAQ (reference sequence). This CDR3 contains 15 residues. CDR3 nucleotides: TGTGCTAGCAGCTTAGAACTAGCGGGAGTGTATGAGCAGTTCTTC. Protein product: CASSLELAGVYEQFF.

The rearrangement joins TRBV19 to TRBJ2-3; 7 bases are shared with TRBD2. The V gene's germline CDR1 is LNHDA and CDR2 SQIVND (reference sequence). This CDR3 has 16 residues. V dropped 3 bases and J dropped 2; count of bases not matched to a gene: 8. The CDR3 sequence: CASSMQAGLLTDTQYF. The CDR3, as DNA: TGTGCCAGTAGTATGCAAGCGGGATTACTCACAGATACGCAGTATTTT.

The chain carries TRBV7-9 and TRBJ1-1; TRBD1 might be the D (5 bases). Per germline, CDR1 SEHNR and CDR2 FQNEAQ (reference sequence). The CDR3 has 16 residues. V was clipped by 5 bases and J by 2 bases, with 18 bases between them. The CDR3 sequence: CASSPKSGLSNTEAFF. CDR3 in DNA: TGTGCCAGCAGCCCTAAATCAGGGTTAAGTAACACTGAAGCTTTCTTT.